This T cell receptor beta chain was sequenced for a study of regulatory T cells in long-lasting Graves disease. Study conclusions and caveats: Graves' patients with persistent disease showed TCR diversity lower than patients newly diagnosed.

Arm-PCR of CDR3 regions and iRepertoire HTBI primers were the basis on which TCR beta libraries were built. A single record per CDR3 protein comes from TCRdb applying MiXCR to the multiplex PCR reads. The table lists about 500,000 distinct CDR3 sequences, roughly 16% of them singletons. J lost 0 bases, V lost 4 bases, and 5 bases had no gene match. The germline CDR1 and CDR2 sequences are LGHDT and YNNKEL (reference sequence). The length of the CDR3 is 16 residues. A note on this clonotype: Its matching antigen is unknown. Since a much larger clone is just one base distant, this may be a read error.

Time point given: newly diagnosed GD, antithyroid drugs for less than 3 months. With RNA extracted from PBMCs as input, the TCR library was made. This same sample was also part of a study on T cells in Graves' hyperthyroidism and ophthalmopathy. That study adds: The TCR CDR3 was amplified in a first-round RT-PCR using the HTBI primer set.

This clonotype was sampled from a man aged 35 to 55 with Graves disease. The chain combines TRBV3-1 with TRBJ2-1; TRBD2 aligns across 8 bases. This sample comprised peripheral blood mononuclear cells (PBMCs), obtained at new diagnosis, from a patient treated with antithyroid drugs. The CDR3 nucleotides read TGTGCCAGCAGCCCGGGGACTAGACTCTCCTACAATGAGCAGTTCTTC. This codes for CASSPGTRLSYNEQFF.